One and the same sample provided the 21 T cell receptor beta chains below, sequenced in a study of blood T cell repertoires in COVID-19. TCRdb's copy holds only in-frame clones and misses some; the assay was immunoSEQ multiplex PCR. The sample lists 100,000 to 150,000 clones; approximately 80% were seen once. What was sequenced was peripheral blood. Every receptor here comes from a man in his fifties or sixties with acute or convalescent COVID-19.

The chain has TRBV19 and TRBJ2-1; D might be TRBD2 (5 bases). With 3 bases removed from V and 0 bases from J, the gap between germline ends came to 12 bases. CDR3 length equals 16 residues. Germline loops: CDR1 LNHDA, CDR2 SQIVND (reference sequence). DNA of the CDR3: TGTGCCAGTAGTATGGCGGGTGAGAGCTCCTACAATGAGCAGTTCTTC. This sequence encodes CASSMAGESSYNEQFF. Together with reference TRBV19 and TRBJ2-1, the CDR3 gives the full variable domain: DGGITQSPKYLFRKEGQNVTLSCEQNLNHDAMYWYRQDPGQGLRLIYYSQIVNDFQKGDIAEGYSVSREKKESFPLTVTSAQKNPTAFYLCASSMAGESSYNEQFFGPGTRLTVL.

V usage is TRBV28 and J usage is TRBJ2-1; no reliable D call. CDR3 size: 13 residues. Per the germline V gene, CDR1 is MDHEN and CDR2 is SYDVKM. The germline V and J ends were trimmed by 2 bases and 7 bases, with 9 bases remaining between them. In nucleotides, the CDR3 is TGTGCCAGCAGTTTAGTGGAGCCGAATGAGCAGTTCTTC. Its protein product is CASSLVEPNEQFF.

The gene calls are TRBV28 and TRBJ2-1; TRBD2 matches at 10 bases. The V and J ends lost 5 bases and 2 bases, in that order; junction bases with no gene match: 3. The germline V gene encodes CDR1 MDHEN and CDR2 SYDVKM. The CDR3 loop spans 15 amino acids. CDR3 loop: CASSRTSGAYNEQFF. CDR3 in DNA: TGTGCCAGCAGTAGGACTAGCGGAGCCTACAATGAGCAGTTCTTC.

The CDR3 here is CASRRGSRTDTQYF. Here the CDR3 DNA reads TGTGCCAGCAGGAGGGGGAGTAGGACAGATACGCAGTATTTT. The chain joins TRBV27 to TRBJ2-3; D is perhaps TRBD1 (6 bases). The CDR3 consists of 14 residues. V was pared by 6 bases and J by 3 bases, with 13 bases between. Germline V gene data show CDR1 as MNHEY and CDR2 as SMNVEV (reference sequence).

V is TRBV5-4 and J is TRBJ1-1, with 8 bases identical to TRBD1. Germline V gene data show CDR1 as SGHNT and CDR2 as YYREEE (reference sequence). J was trimmed by 4 bases and V by 5 bases; bases with no gene match: 4. The CDR3 is 13 residues long. The CDR3 coding sequence is TGTGCCAGCAGAGACACAGGGGGCACTGAAGCTTTCTTT. It codes for CASRDTGGTEAFF.

The chain carries TRBV9 and TRBJ1-5; 7 bases align to TRBD1. V shed 4 bases and J 13 bases; nucleotides not matched to a gene: 11. The CDR3 covers 13 residues. Germline V lookup: CDR1 SGDLS, CDR2 YYNGEE. CDR3 residues: CASSIDEGTDQHF. The CDR3 nucleotides read TGTGCCAGCAGCATCGATGAGGGGACAGATCAGCATTTT.

The chain is built from TRBV18 and TRBJ1-2; D remains ambiguous. V was pared by 3 bases and J by 3 bases, with 11 bases between. Looked up from germline, CDR1 is KGHSH and CDR2 is LQKENI. The length of the CDR3 is 14 residues. The CDR3 region is CASSPSSVDYGYTF. CDR3 in DNA: TGTGCCAGCTCACCGTCTAGCGTGGACTATGGCTACACCTTC. Together with reference TRBV18 and TRBJ1-2, the CDR3 gives the full variable domain: NAGVMQNPRHLVRRRGQEARLRCSPMKGHSHVYWYRQLPEEGLKFMVYLQKENIIDESGMPKERFSAEFPKEGPSILRIQQVVRGDSAAYFCASSPSSVDYGYTFGSGTRLTVV.

The chain is built from TRBV5-1 and TRBJ1-4, with D perhaps TRBD1 (5 bases). This CDR3 spans 14 amino acids. The germline V gene encodes CDR1 SGHRS and CDR2 YFSETQ. Trimming shortened V by 1 base and J by 7 bases, and 11 bases separated the two germline ends. The CDR3 DNA reads TGCGCCAGCAGCTTGTCAGGGTGGGGTGAAAAACTGTTTTTT. Protein product: CASSLSGWGEKLFF.

The CDR3 reads CASSQDWGSISNTGELFF. The CDR3 DNA follows: TGTGCCAGCAGCCAAGATTGGGGCTCCATTTCGAACACCGGGGAGCTGTTTTTT. The J gene is TRBJ2-2, the V gene TRBV3-1 (or the pseudogene TRBV3-2); tentative D call: TRBD1 (5 bases). This CDR3 comprises 18 residues. The germline V and J ends were trimmed by 0 bases and 0 bases, with 14 bases remaining between them. Germline V CDR1 and CDR2: LGHDT, YNNKEL (reference sequence).

The chain is built from TRBV28 and TRBJ1-1; D is possibly TRBD1 (6 bases). Between the trimmed V and J ends, which lost 5 bases and 2 bases, there was a span of 15 bases. CDR3 size: 15 residues. Per germline, CDR1 MDHEN and CDR2 SYDVKM. The CDR3 DNA sequence: TGTGCCAGCAGTACCCGGGGGGGGGCAAACACTGAAGCTTTCTTT. Protein product: CASSTRGGANTEAFF.

In this sample, this clone turned up once. The chain recombines TRBV24-1 with TRBJ1-2, with TRBD1 matching 8 bases. V trimming: 4 bases; J trimming: 1 base; junction bases outside the gene matches: 4. The CDR3 sequence is 15 residues long. Germline CDR1 KGHDR, CDR2 SFDVKD. Here the CDR3 reads CATSETGAFNYGYTF. The DNA for the CDR3 is TGTGCCACCAGTGAGACAGGGGCCTTTAACTATGGCTACACCTTC.

V usage is TRBV27 and J usage is TRBJ2-1, with TRBD2 identical over 11 bases. Germline values: CDR1 MNHEY, CDR2 SMNVEV (reference sequence). J gave up 8 bases and V 7 bases, and 10 bases lay outside the gene matches. The CDR3 has 15 residues. CDR3 in DNA: TGTGCCAGCACACCCGGACTAGCGGGCTCCCATGAGCAGTTCTTC. Protein product: CASTPGLAGSHEQFF.

This clone has a handful of counts. The genes are TRBV7-3 and TRBJ2-6; 9 bases are shared with TRBD2. V lost 1 base, J lost 3 bases, and 16 bases stayed unmatched. The V gene's germline CDR1 is SGHTA and CDR2 FQGTGA. This CDR3 contains 21 residues. The CDR3 nucleotides are TGTGCCAGCAGCTTAATCCATCAGGAAGCGGGAGGTATATTTGGGGCCAACGTCCTGACTTTC. This translates into CASSLIHQEAGGIFGANVLTF.

This chain connects TRBV5-1 to TRBJ2-7, with TRBD2 matching 12 bases. V lost 0 bases and J lost 6; bases outside the gene matches: 1. The CDR3 spans 14 residues. In germline, CDR1 is SGHRS, CDR2 YFSETQ. CDR3 sequence reads: CASSLELAGGEQYF. CDR3 DNA: TGCGCCAGCAGCTTGGAACTAGCGGGGGGCGAGCAGTACTTC.

This clone has a single count. The chain joins TRBV28 to TRBJ2-1; D not certain. V lost 4 bases and J lost 7, with 14 bases in between. CDR3 length: 14 amino acids. In germline, CDR1 is MDHEN, CDR2 SYDVKM. CDR3 sequence reads: CASSSRSSPNEQFF. In DNA, the CDR3 is TGTGCCAGCAGTTCTCGAAGTAGCCCAAATGAGCAGTTCTTC.

CDR3 residues: CASSFGGTQETQYF. DNA of the CDR3: TGCGCCAGCAGCTTTGGGGGGACCCAAGAGACCCAGTACTTC. The rearrangement links TRBV5-1 to TRBJ2-5; a possible D gene is TRBD2 (6 bases). Germline V gene sequence: CDR1 SGHRS, CDR2 YFSETQ. This CDR3 spans 14 amino acids. Trimming pared 2 bases from V and 1 base from J, leaving 9 bases between.

The V gene is TRBV21-1, the J gene TRBJ2-7; the table names TRBD1, a call not compared with the DNA. TRBV21-1 counts as a pseudogene. CDR3 length: 13 residues. The CDR3 loop reads CASSNRSVYEQYF. CDR3 coding DNA: TGTGCCAGCAGCAACAGATCAGTCTACGAGCAGTACTTC.

This clone occurred a few times. The J gene is TRBJ1-6, the V gene TRBV2; D may be TRBD1 (5 bases). The CDR3 sequence is 16 residues long. The germline gives CDR1 SNHLY, CDR2 FYNNEI. The V gene lost 3 bases and the J gene lost 3 bases, with 12 bases spanning the gap. CDR3 residues: CASSELGGFYNSPLHF. The CDR3, as DNA: TGTGCCAGCAGTGAGCTCGGGGGTTTCTATAATTCACCCCTCCACTTT.

V and J are TRBV28 and TRBJ1-1, with 8 bases lining up with TRBD1. J lost 11 bases, V lost 5 bases, and 10 bases had no gene match. This CDR3 comprises 13 residues. Germline CDR1 and CDR2: MDHEN and SYDVKM. The CDR3 DNA is TGTGCCAGCAGTCTCTCTCAGGGGGCGCGGGCTTTCTTT. It codes for CASSLSQGARAFF.

The J gene is TRBJ2-3, the V gene TRBV5-1; 10 bases line up with TRBD1. The germline V gene encodes CDR1 SGHRS and CDR2 YFSETQ. V was pared by 2 bases and J by 5 bases, with 8 bases of the junction left unmatched. There are 16 residues in the CDR3. In DNA, the CDR3 is TGCGCCAGCAGCTTTTGGGACAGGGGAGGAGGAGATACGCAGTATTTT. Its protein product is CASSFWDRGGGDTQYF.

This clone came up once. The chain has TRBV28 and TRBJ1-1; D may be TRBD1 (5 bases). The CDR3 is 14 residues long. Germline assignment: CDR1 MDHEN and CDR2 SYDVKM. V was shortened by 2 bases and J by 10 bases, with 17 bases between the two germline ends. Here the CDR3 DNA reads TGTGCCAGCAGTTTAGGGGGGGAAGTGTTTGGAGCTTTCTTT. Its translation is CASSLGGEVFGAFF.